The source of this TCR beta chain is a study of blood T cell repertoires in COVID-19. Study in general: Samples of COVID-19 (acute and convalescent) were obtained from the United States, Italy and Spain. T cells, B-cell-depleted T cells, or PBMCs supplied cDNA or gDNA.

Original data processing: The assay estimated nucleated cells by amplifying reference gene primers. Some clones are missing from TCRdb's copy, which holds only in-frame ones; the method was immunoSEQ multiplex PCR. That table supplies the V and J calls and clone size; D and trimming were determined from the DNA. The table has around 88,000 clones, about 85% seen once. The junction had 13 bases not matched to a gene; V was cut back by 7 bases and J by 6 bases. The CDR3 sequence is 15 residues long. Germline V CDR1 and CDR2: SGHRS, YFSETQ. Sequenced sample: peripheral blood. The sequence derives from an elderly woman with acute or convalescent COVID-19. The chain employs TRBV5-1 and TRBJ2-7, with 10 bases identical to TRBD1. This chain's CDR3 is CASGNPGQGSVEQYF. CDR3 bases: TGCGCCAGCGGAAACCCGGGACAGGGGTCGGTCGAGCAGTACTTC. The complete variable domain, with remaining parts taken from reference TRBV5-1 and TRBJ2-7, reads KAGVTQTPRYLIKTRGQQVTLSCSPISGHRSVSWYQQTPGQGLQFLFEYFSETQRNKGNFPGRFSGRQFSNSRSEMNVSTLELGDSALYLCASGNPGQGSVEQYFGPGTRLTVT.